This T cell receptor beta chain was documented in a study of T cells expressing NK-cell markers. Study-wide findings and caveats: HCMV specificity of the expanded NKG2C+ T cell clones stayed unclear. These clonotypes also led the CD3+CD56-NKG2C+ fraction in several donors.

This CDR3 has 15 residues. Germline loops: CDR1 SEHNR, CDR2 FQNEAQ (reference sequence). Remarks on this clonotype: Its antigen is as yet unknown.

UMIs accompanied the 5'RACE template switching by which TCR beta cDNA was made. TCRdb reprocessed the 5' RACE reads and keeps a single row for each CDR3 protein, giving no DNA. Its listing shows approximately 550,000 distinct CDR3 sequences. The rearrangement links TRBV7-9 to TRBJ1-2; the TCRdb call, TRBD1, lacks DNA for checking. Sequences were obtained from blood T cells: a sorted CD56 or NKG2C T cell subset, CD4+ or CD8+ T cells, or bulk PBMC T cells (not recorded which). The receptor was isolated from a man between 18 and 35 years old in good health. CDR3 loop: CASSFFQGIDYGYTF.